A single sample gave rise to the 17 T cell receptor beta chains below, sequenced in a study of shared clonotypes between healthy human individuals. Clones were sequenced by immunoSEQ multiplex PCR, and TCRdb holds only the in-frame ones, with some missing. The sample contains approximately 1.5 million clones, under 99% of which appear only once. The material sequenced was naive CD4+ T cells sorted from blood. Subset described: CD45RA+ positively selected. The receptors here all came from a man aged 25-40 years in good health.

The V call is TRBV29-1, the J call TRBJ2-5, with D possibly being TRBD1 (7 bases). From germline, CDR1 is SQVTM and CDR2 ANQGSEA. The CDR3 sequence is 12 residues long. Between the trimmed V and J ends, which lost 6 bases and 3 bases, there was a span of 11 bases. This CDR3 reads CSVRGTEETQYF. In nucleotides, the CDR3 is TGCAGCGTCCGCGGGACAGAAGAGACCCAGTACTTC. Combining the CDR3 with reference TRBV29-1 and TRBJ2-5 gives the whole variable domain SAVISQKPSRDICQRGTSLTIQCQVDSQVTMMFWYRQQPGQSLTLIATANQGSEATYESGFVIDKFPISRPNLTFSTLTVSNMSPEDSSIYLCSVRGTEETQYFGPGTRLLVL.

The chain carries TRBV13 and TRBJ1-5, with 8 bases aligning to TRBD1. The junction had 6 bases not matched to a gene; V was cut back by 5 bases and J by 12 bases. The germline V gene encodes CDR1 PRHDT and CDR2 FYEKMQ (reference sequence). This CDR3 has 12 residues. The CDR3 nucleotides are TGTGCCAGCAGCACTCCGACAGGGGACCAGCATTTT. Translation: CASSTPTGDQHF.

The V and J genes are TRBV9 and TRBJ2-3; TRBD2 aligns across 7 bases. Per the germline V gene, CDR1 is SGDLS and CDR2 is YYNGEE. There are 16 residues in the CDR3. The V and J ends lost 4 bases and 5 bases, in that order; junction bases with no gene match: 13. In DNA form, the CDR3 reads TGTGCCAGCAGCATATTAGCGGGTAGACTGGGAGATACGCAGTATTTT. Encoded protein: CASSILAGRLGDTQYF.

The chain uses TRBV7-9 and TRBJ2-2; D is uncertain. There are 16 residues in the CDR3. Germline CDR1 reads SEHNR; CDR2 reads FQNEAQ (reference sequence). Trimming removed 4 bases from V and 1 base from J, with 13 bases in between. Written as DNA, the CDR3 is TGTGCCAGCAGCTCCTTCCTTGAGCGGAACACCGGGGAGCTGTTTTTT. Protein: CASSSFLERNTGELFF.

The V call is TRBV5-1, the J call TRBJ2-3, with D tentatively TRBD2 (5 bases). Germline V gene sequence: CDR1 SGHRS, CDR2 YFSETQ. Between the trimmed V and J ends, which lost 0 bases and 0 bases, there was a span of 14 bases. This CDR3 spans 17 amino acids. The CDR3 DNA follows: TGCGCCAGCAGCTTGGGAGGGTCAGGTAGTAGCACAGATACGCAGTATTTT. Protein product: CASSLGGSGSSTDTQYF.

The V and J genes are TRBV7-9 and TRBJ2-2; TRBD2 agrees at 10 bases. CDR1 and CDR2 (germline): SEHNR, FQNEAQ (reference sequence). Germline trimming cut 5 bases from V and 9 bases from J; bases unmatched to any gene: 12. The CDR3 covers 16 residues. In nucleotides, the CDR3 is TGTGCCAGCAGCCGATTATCGGCTAGCGGGAGCCGGGAGCTGTTTTTT. Amino acids: CASSRLSASGSRELFF.

This chain uses TRBV28 with TRBJ1-1; TRBD1 agrees at 7 bases. The CDR3 is 16 amino acids. The J segment lost 1 base and the V segment lost 3 bases, leaving 8 bases of the junction unmatched. Germline-derived CDR1 and CDR2 are MDHEN and SYDVKM. CDR3 protein: CASSLGRGRTNTEAFF. In DNA, the CDR3 is TGTGCCAGCAGTTTGGGGAGGGGGCGTACGAACACTGAAGCTTTCTTT.

The gene calls are TRBV5-1 and TRBJ2-3; the D is unclear. Trimming pared 4 bases from V and 0 bases from J, leaving 12 bases between. CDR1 and CDR2 (germline): SGHRS, YFSETQ. This CDR3 has 15 residues. The CDR3 reads CASSLWIDSTDTQYF. The DNA for the CDR3 is TGCGCCAGCAGCCTGTGGATAGACAGCACAGATACGCAGTATTTT.

The chain links TRBV15 to TRBJ2-7; D is unresolved. The CDR3 extends over 12 amino acids. V lost 6 bases and J lost 8, with 14 bases in between. Germline V gene sequence: CDR1 LNHNV, CDR2 YYDKDF (reference sequence). CDR3 residues: CATSREFTQQYF. For the CDR3, the DNA is TGTGCCACCAGTAGGGAATTTACGCAGCAGTACTTC.

A remark on this clone: The same CDR3 also results from other DNA sequences found in this sample. The chain joins TRBV6-1 to TRBJ1-1, with D hard to call. Germline V gene lookup returns CDR1 MNHNS and CDR2 SASEGT. The CDR3 has 13 amino acids. V was pared by 4 bases and J by 1 base, with 7 bases between. The CDR3 loop is CASSVGGNTEAFF. In DNA, the CDR3 is TGTGCCAGCAGTGTAGGCGGGAACACTGAAGCTTTCTTT.

The CDR3: CASTRPGTGNYEQYF. For the CDR3, the DNA is TGTGCCAGCACCCGACCCGGGACAGGGAACTACGAGCAGTACTTC. V gene TRBV28 combines with J gene TRBJ2-7, with TRBD1 identical over 9 bases. CDR3 length: 15 amino acids. The trim removed 7 bases at V and 3 bases at J, leaving 10 bases unmatched. CDR1 is MDHEN, CDR2 SYDVKM, per germline.

The V and J genes are TRBV19 and TRBJ2-2; TRBD1 matches 7 bases. CDR1 is LNHDA and CDR2 is SQIVND in the germline V gene (reference sequence). The CDR3 runs 15 residues. The V segment lost 6 bases and the J segment 1 base; nucleotides outside the gene matches: 5. For the CDR3, the DNA is TGTGCCAGTAGCAAAGGGACAGAGAACACCGGGGAGCTGTTTTTT. This gives the protein CASSKGTENTGELFF.

The genes are TRBV5-1 and TRBJ2-2, with unresolved D. Germline values: CDR1 SGHRS, CDR2 YFSETQ. CDR3 size: 15 residues. The V and J ends lost 0 bases and 3 bases respectively, with 9 bases between them. The CDR3, as DNA: TGCGCCAGCAGCTTGGCGAAGCCCGACACCGGGGAGCTGTTTTTT. Amino acid sequence: CASSLAKPDTGELFF. The full variable domain, rest sourced from reference TRBV5-1 and TRBJ2-2, is KAGVTQTPRYLIKTRGQQVTLSCSPISGHRSVSWYQQTPGQGLQFLFEYFSETQRNKGNFPGRFSGRQFSNSRSEMNVSTLELGDSALYLCASSLAKPDTGELFFGEGSRLTVL.

The chain employs TRBV5-4 and TRBJ1-1; 8 bases agree with TRBD1. Per germline, CDR1 SGHNT and CDR2 YYREEE (reference sequence). The CDR3 extends over 13 amino acids. V lost 4 bases to trimming and J lost 6 bases; unmatched junction nucleotides: 5. In nucleotides, the CDR3 is TGTGCCAGCAGCCCGGGACAGGAGGCTGAAGCTTTCTTT. Protein sequence: CASSPGQEAEAFF.

This chain links TRBV10-3 with TRBJ2-5; a weak D match, TRBD2 (6 bases). CDR3 length equals 14 residues. Trimming left V 1 base short and J 4 bases short, with 10 bases between. The V gene's germline CDR1 is ENHRY and CDR2 SYGVKD. The CDR3 DNA follows: TGTGCCATCAGTGAGTACGGGGGAGGAGAGACCCAGTACTTC. The encoded protein is CAISEYGGGETQYF.

The chain employs TRBV5-5 and TRBJ1-1; D is possibly TRBD1 (6 bases). This CDR3 spans 16 amino acids. The germline CDR1 and CDR2 sequences are SGHKS and YYEKEE (reference sequence). V dropped 4 bases and J dropped 2 bases, with 18 bases sitting between them. The CDR3 sequence is CASSPVTGSPNTEAFF. CDR3 bases: TGTGCCAGCAGCCCCGTAACAGGGTCTCCAAACACTGAAGCTTTCTTT.

The gene calls are TRBV5-8 and TRBJ2-2, with 8 bases aligning to TRBD1. The trim removed 4 bases at V and 5 bases at J, leaving 10 bases unmatched. The CDR3 has 16 residues. The V gene's germline CDR1 is SGHTS and CDR2 YDEGEE. CDR3 DNA: TGTGCCAGCAGCCTAGGGGACAGGCCCAAAACCGGGGAGCTGTTTTTT. Residues: CASSLGDRPKTGELFF.